A selection of T cell receptor beta chains follows, all from one sample in a study of early stage breast cancer tumors. Method: immunoSEQ multiplex PCR; TCRdb's copy keeps in-frame clones and lacks some. Here the sample spans roughly 30,000 clones, 80% being singletons. Sequencing was carried out using blood. Receptors originate from a person aged 55 to 70 with breast cancer. Each CDR3 is given with its conserved first and last residue. Fields, in order: D gene, V gene, CDR3 length, J gene, CDR3 protein, CDR3 DNA. The D gene is left open where the match is weak.

TRBD2	TRBV30	13	TRBJ2-7	CAWSLTSYYEQYF	TGTGCCTGGAGTTTGACTAGCTACTACGAGCAGTACTTC
-	TRBV7-8	15	TRBJ1-3	CASSNGGGSGNTIYF	TGTGCCAGCAGCAACGGAGGCGGCTCTGGAAACACCATATATTTT
-	TRBV18	15	TRBJ1-5	CASSPGGNSNQPQHF	TGTGCCAGCTCACCGGGAGGGAATAGCAATCAGCCCCAGCATTTT
-	TRBV18	16	TRBJ1-5	CASSPFGTTSNQPQHF	TGTGCCAGCTCACCTTTTGGGACAACTAGCAATCAGCCCCAGCATTTT
TRBD1	TRBV6-5	15	TRBJ2-1	CASSYGGQNYNEQFF	TGTGCCAGCAGTTACGGGGGACAGAACTACAATGAGCAGTTCTTC
TRBD1	TRBV19	16	TRBJ2-7	CASTSRVGTGAYEQYF	TGTGCCAGTACCTCGCGCGTAGGGACAGGCGCCTACGAGCAGTACTTC
-	TRBV9	15	TRBJ2-1	CASSVAQSGYNEQFF	TGTGCCAGCAGCGTAGCTCAGAGCGGATACAATGAGCAGTTCTTC
TRBD1	TRBV30	13	TRBJ2-1	CAWSGGGPMREFF	TGTGCCTGGAGTGGAGGGGGCCCAATGAGGGAGTTCTTC
TRBD1	TRBV6-6	14	TRBJ2-7	CASGLRQGAYEQYF	TGTGCCAGCGGATTACGACAGGGGGCGTACGAGCAGTACTTC
-	TRBV28	14	TRBJ2-2	CASTTWTSTGELFF	TGTGCCAGCACCACCTGGACAAGCACCGGGGAGCTGTTTTTT
-	TRBV5-8	13	TRBJ2-7	CASSFTGTYEQYF	TGTGCCAGCAGCTTTACGGGAACCTACGAGCAGTACTTC
TRBD2	TRBV19	21	TRBJ2-2	CASSGQGLAGGGVEGGGELFF	TGTGCCAGTAGCGGCCAGGGACTAGCGGGAGGAGGGGTTGAAGGTGGCGGGGAGCTGTTTTTT
TRBD1	TRBV6-5	14	TRBJ2-2	CASSYTGAPGELFF	TGTGCCAGCAGTTACACAGGGGCACCCGGGGAGCTGTTTTTT
-	TRBV6-5	14	TRBJ2-7	CASSYGRSGYEQYF	TGTGCCAGCAGTTACGGCCGGTCGGGTTACGAGCAGTACTTC
TRBD2	TRBV9	15	TRBJ2-7	CASSPRTSGTYEQYF	TGTGCCAGCAGCCCCCGGACTAGCGGGACCTACGAGCAGTACTTC
-	TRBV18	13	TRBJ2-4	CASSPGAGNIQYF	TGTGCCAGCTCACCAGGAGCTGGAAACATTCAGTACTTC
TRBD2	TRBV6-5	15	TRBJ2-1	CASRAVLGLADEQFF	TGTGCCAGCAGAGCCGTTTTAGGACTAGCTGATGAGCAGTTCTTC
TRBD1	TRBV7-3	14	TRBJ2-5	CASSPGGRAETQYF	TGTGCCAGCAGCCCAGGGGGCCGGGCGGAGACCCAGTACTTC
TRBD2	TRBV15	18	TRBJ2-7	CATSPGTGLAGGMREQYF	TGTGCCACCAGCCCCGGGACAGGACTAGCGGGAGGGATGCGCGAGCAGTACTTC
TRBD1	TRBV28	13	TRBJ1-2	CASSPQTGRGYTF	TGTGCCAGCAGTCCGCAGACAGGGCGGGGCTACACCTTC
-	TRBV4-3	15	TRBJ2-1	CASSQILGNYNEQFF	TGCGCCAGCAGCCAAATACTAGGGAACTACAATGAGCAGTTCTTC